These 19 T cell receptor beta chains originate from one sample sequenced in a study of technical replicates of blood from a few donors. TCRdb's copy holds only in-frame clones and misses some; the assay was immunoSEQ multiplex PCR. The sample lists 65,000 to 95,000 clones, nearly 98% seen once, with roughly 0.17% in the top ten. Sequenced: T cells isolated from PBMCs. All receptors come from a human donor in good health.

This rearrangement joins TRBV2 to TRBJ2-1, with TRBD1 matching over 7 bases. J gave up 6 bases and V 3 bases, and 11 bases lay outside the gene matches. Germline CDR1 is SNHLY and CDR2 is FYNNEI. The CDR3 consists of 16 residues. CDR3 amino acids: CASSDFDRAVANEQFF. CDR3 nucleotide sequence: TGTGCCAGCAGTGATTTCGACAGGGCCGTCGCCAATGAGCAGTTCTTC.

The table lists this clone with a count of one. The chain combines TRBV4-1 with TRBJ2-7; tentative D call: TRBD1 (5 bases). V lost 4 bases and J 4 bases, leaving 14 bases between the germline ends. From germline, CDR1 is MGHRA and CDR2 YSYEKL. This CDR3 has 14 residues. CDR3 amino acids: CASSLGAGQYEQYF. The CDR3 DNA follows: TGCGCCAGCAGCCTAGGGGCTGGGCAATACGAGCAGTACTTC.

The chain recombines TRBV27 with TRBJ2-7; weak D call: TRBD2 (6 bases). This CDR3 comprises 14 residues. Trimming removed 3 bases at V and 1 base at J, with 10 bases between. Germline CDR1 is MNHEY and CDR2 is SMNVEV (reference sequence). CDR3 bases: TGTGCCAGCAGTTTCCTAGCGCAGTCCTACGAGCAGTACTTC. It encodes CASSFLAQSYEQYF.

The V gene is TRBV5-4, the J gene TRBJ2-7; 9 bases match TRBD1. Per the germline V gene, CDR1 is SGHNT and CDR2 is YYREEE (reference sequence). The CDR3 runs 14 residues. V lost 4 bases to trimming and J lost 3 bases; unmatched junction nucleotides: 5. The CDR3 nucleotides read TGTGCCAGCAGCCCTTGGACAGGGGACTACGAGCAGTACTTC. This codes for CASSPWTGDYEQYF. Drawing the rest from reference TRBV5-4 and TRBJ2-7, the complete variable domain is ETGVTQSPTHLIKTRGQQVTLRCSSQSGHNTVSWYQQALGQGPQFIFQYYREEENGRGNFPPRFSGLQFPNYSSELNVNALELDDSALYLCASSPWTGDYEQYFGPGTRLTVT.

The chain is built from TRBV14 and TRBJ2-5; 13 bases match TRBD2. Germline V gives CDR1 SGHDN, CDR2 FVKESK. The CDR3 is 18 residues long. Trimming cost V 1 base and J 5 bases; bases outside gene matches: 10. CDR3 nucleotide sequence: TGTGCCAGCAGCCAAGCCGTACTAGCGGGAGGGCGAAGCGAGACCCAGTACTTC. This encodes CASSQAVLAGGRSETQYF.

The V and J genes are TRBV28 and TRBJ2-5; 9 nucleotides agree with TRBD2. Germline V CDR1 and CDR2: MDHEN, SYDVKM. This CDR3 has 17 residues. J lost 5 bases, V lost 3 bases, and 13 bases had no gene match. The CDR3 loop is CASSFLAGGSGTETQYF. For the CDR3, the DNA is TGTGCCAGCAGTTTTTTGGCGGGAGGGTCGGGGACGGAGACCCAGTACTTC.

This chain connects TRBV11-2 to TRBJ2-7; 8 bases match TRBD1. The V and J ends lost 5 bases and 0 bases, in that order; junction bases with no gene match: 6. The CDR3 contains 15 residues. Per germline, CDR1 SGHAT and CDR2 FQNNGV. The CDR3 nucleotides read TGTGCCAGCAGCCTGGGACAGGACTTCTCCTACGAGCAGTACTTC. Protein product: CASSLGQDFSYEQYF.

The chain carries TRBV7-6 and TRBJ1-1; TRBD1 matches at 8 bases. Germline CDR1 SGHVS, CDR2 FNYEAQ. Trimming took 5 bases from V and 5 from J; bases not matched to a gene: 13. The CDR3 is 16 residues long. The CDR3, as DNA: TGTGCCAGCAGCCGAACAGGGGGAAGGAAAGGTACTGAAGCTTTCTTT. Translated, it gives CASSRTGGRKGTEAFF.

The rearrangement joins TRBV5-6 to TRBJ2-3; the match to TRBD1 covers 8 bases. CDR3 length: 16 amino acids. The V gene's germline CDR1 is SGHDT and CDR2 YYEEEE. V trimming: 2 bases; J trimming: 7 bases; junction bases outside the gene matches: 12. The CDR3 DNA sequence: TGTGCCAGCAGCTTTCTGGGCGGGACAGGTCGGTATACGCAGTATTTT. Translated: CASSFLGGTGRYTQYF.

The rearrangement joins TRBV10-3 to TRBJ1-3, with a possible D match to TRBD1 (5 bases). Trimming pared 1 base from V and 9 bases from J, leaving 22 bases between. The germline gives CDR1 ENHRY, CDR2 SYGVKD. The CDR3 covers 17 residues. The CDR3 sequence is CAISEYFQTGPGGTIYF. The DNA for the CDR3 is TGTGCCATCAGTGAGTATTTCCAGACCGGACCGGGGGGCACCATATATTTT.

J is TRBJ1-1 and V is TRBV14; D is uncertain. Germline assignment: CDR1 SGHDN and CDR2 FVKESK. The CDR3 extends over 15 amino acids. V was cut by 1 base and J by 1 base, with 10 bases left in between. DNA for the CDR3: TGTGCCAGCAGCCAAGCGTCGGGATGGAACACTGAAGCTTTCTTT. Encoded protein: CASSQASGWNTEAFF.

This chain joins TRBV6-4 and TRBJ1-1; D unresolved. Germline V gene lookup returns CDR1 MRHNA and CDR2 SNTAGT. The CDR3 contains 15 residues. The V and J ends lost 2 bases and 1 base respectively, with 11 bases between them. This CDR3 reads CASSDQEARNTEAFF. The DNA of the CDR3 is TGTGCCAGCAGTGACCAGGAGGCGCGGAACACTGAAGCTTTCTTT.

The chain recombines TRBV7-8 with TRBJ2-5; 8 positions match TRBD2. This CDR3 is 17 amino acids long. The V gene's germline CDR1 is SGHVS and CDR2 FQNEAQ. The J segment lost 5 bases and the V segment lost 2 bases, leaving 13 bases of the junction unmatched. The CDR3 protein is CASSLISGGSLGETQYF. The CDR3 nucleotides are TGTGCCAGCAGCTTAATAAGCGGGGGTTCTCTGGGGGAGACCCAGTACTTC.

The chain is built from TRBV27 and TRBJ2-7; D perhaps matches TRBD2 (6 bases). The CDR3 sequence is 15 residues long. The germline CDR1 and CDR2 sequences are MNHEY and SMNVEV (reference sequence). V lost 5 bases to trimming and J lost 3 bases, with 17 bases between them. The DNA for the CDR3 is TGTGCCAGCAGTCCGATACCCCCGACTAGCTACGAGCAGTACTTC. Translation gives CASSPIPPTSYEQYF.

DNA of the CDR3: TGCGCCAGCAGCTTGGACAGGCAAGCAACTAATGAAAAACTGTTTTTT. Translating gives CASSLDRQATNEKLFF. The chain is built from TRBV5-1 and TRBJ1-4, with a tentative D call TRBD1 (5 bases). The CDR3 sequence is 16 residues long. Trimming pared 0 bases from V and 0 bases from J, leaving 9 bases between. Germline lookup yields CDR1 SGHRS and CDR2 YFSETQ. The full variable domain, rest sourced from reference TRBV5-1 and TRBJ1-4, is KAGVTQTPRYLIKTRGQQVTLSCSPISGHRSVSWYQQTPGQGLQFLFEYFSETQRNKGNFPGRFSGRQFSNSRSEMNVSTLELGDSALYLCASSLDRQATNEKLFFGSGTQLSVL.

The CDR3 sequence: CASSATGGYEQYF. DNA for the CDR3: TGCGCCAGCAGCGCGACAGGGGGCTACGAGCAGTACTTC. This chain uses TRBV5-1 with TRBJ2-7; 9 bases are a match to TRBD1. The CDR3 length is 13 residues. J was trimmed by 3 bases and V by 4 bases; bases with no gene match: 2. Germline lookup yields CDR1 SGHRS and CDR2 YFSETQ.

This sequence joins TRBV7-9 and TRBJ2-7; maybe TRBD1 (5 bases). V was trimmed by 4 bases and J by 5 bases, leaving 6 bases between them. Germline values: CDR1 SEHNR, CDR2 FQNEAQ (reference sequence). CDR3 length: 11 amino acids. The CDR3: CASSSDNEQYF. The CDR3 DNA follows: TGTGCCAGCAGCTCGGACAACGAGCAGTACTTC.

The chain has TRBV29-1 and TRBJ1-2; a weak D match, TRBD1 (6 bases). The CDR3 is 11 residues long. CDR1 and CDR2 from the germline V gene are SQVTM and ANQGSEA. Trimming pared 7 bases from V and 8 bases from J, leaving 14 bases between. CDR3: CSATPRGGYTF. CDR3 nucleotide sequence: TGCAGCGCAACACCCAGGGGAGGCTACACCTTC.

This chain links TRBV2 with TRBJ2-5; 7 nucleotides line up with TRBD1. The CDR3 length is 16 residues. Per the germline V gene, CDR1 is SNHLY and CDR2 is FYNNEI. V trimming: 4 bases; J trimming: 4 bases; junction bases outside the gene matches: 12. This CDR3 reads CASSVRQGIWRETQYF. The CDR3 nucleotides read TGTGCCAGCAGTGTCCGACAGGGAATATGGAGAGAGACCCAGTACTTC.